The clone carrying this T cell receptor beta chain was seen a few times. Antigen: not known. Treatment here: oral pan-JAK inhibitor, 5-10 mg twice daily. Those with alopecia areata gave lesional scalp punch biopsies and peripheral blood. V gave up 2 bases and J gave up 8 bases, with 20 bases separating them. The CDR3 is made up of 16 amino acids. Per the germline V gene, CDR1 is SGHRS and CDR2 is YFSETQ. Sequencing relied on a cDNA template that was reverse transcribed from extracted RNA. Using immunoSEQ multiplex PCR, the repertoire was profiled, and TCRdb retains in-frame clones only, with some absent. The repertoire holds about 210,000 clones, around two fifths seen once, with 0.45% to 0.55% in the top ten. This entry comes from a study of CD8+ T cells in alopecia areata. Study in general: Tofacitinib treatment spanned 6 to 18 months, with 6 months off drug afterward.

Points from the study as a whole: During tofacitinib treatment, many expanded lesional clones remained in scalp and blood.

Sequences were derived from CD4+ T cells sorted from blood, sampled between weeks 30 and 35, from a patient treated with tofacitinib. The clonotype was recovered from a human donor with alopecia areata. This rearrangement joins TRBV5-1 to TRBJ2-4, with D unclear. The CDR3 DNA follows: TGCGCCAGCAGCTTACAACTGGTACAGAGTTCGGACATTCAGTACTTC. Amino acid sequence: CASSLQLVQSSDIQYF.